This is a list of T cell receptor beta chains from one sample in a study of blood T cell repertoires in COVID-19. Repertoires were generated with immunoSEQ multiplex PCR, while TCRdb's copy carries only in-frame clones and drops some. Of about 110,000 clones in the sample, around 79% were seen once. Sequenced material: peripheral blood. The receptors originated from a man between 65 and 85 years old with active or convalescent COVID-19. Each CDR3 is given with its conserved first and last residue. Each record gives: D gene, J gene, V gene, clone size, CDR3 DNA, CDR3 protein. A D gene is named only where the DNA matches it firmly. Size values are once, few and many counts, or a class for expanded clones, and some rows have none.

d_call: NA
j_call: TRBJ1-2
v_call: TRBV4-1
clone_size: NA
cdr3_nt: TGCGCCAGCAGCCAAGAAGGTGTTGAGGGAGACTATGGCTACACCTTC
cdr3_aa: CASSQEGVEGDYGYTF

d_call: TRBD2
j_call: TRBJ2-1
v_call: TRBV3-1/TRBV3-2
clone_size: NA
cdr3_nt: TGTGCCAGCCGGGCTAGCGGGGGAGTATCCTACAATGAGCAGTTCTTC
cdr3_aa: CASRASGGVSYNEQFF

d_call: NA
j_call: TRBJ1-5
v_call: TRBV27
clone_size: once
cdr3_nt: TGTGCCAGCAGTTTAAGTAGGGGTGCTAATCAGCCCCAGCATTTT
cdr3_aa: CASSLSRGANQPQHF

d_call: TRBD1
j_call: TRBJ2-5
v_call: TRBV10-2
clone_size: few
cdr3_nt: TGCGCCAGCGGAGGAGGGACAGGGGAAGGGCCCCAGTACTTC
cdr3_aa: CASGGGTGEGPQYF

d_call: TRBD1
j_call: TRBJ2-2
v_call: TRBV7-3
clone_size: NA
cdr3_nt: TGTGCCAGCAGCTTAACCTCTGACAGGGCAAACACCGGGGAGCTGTTTTTT
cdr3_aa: CASSLTSDRANTGELFF

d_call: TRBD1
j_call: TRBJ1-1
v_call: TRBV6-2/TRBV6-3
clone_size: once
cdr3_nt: TGTGCCAGCCGTTGGACAGGGTCGGGAACTGAAGCTTTCTTT
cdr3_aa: CASRWTGSGTEAFF

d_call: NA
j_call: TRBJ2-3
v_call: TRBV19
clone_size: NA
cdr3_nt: TGTGCCAGTAGTCGGGGAGACACCACAGATACGCAGTATTTT
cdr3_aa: CASSRGDTTDTQYF

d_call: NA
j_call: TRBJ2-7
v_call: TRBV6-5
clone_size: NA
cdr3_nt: TGTGCCAGCAGTTCCGGACTCCTTAAGCCCCGCGAGCAGTACTTC
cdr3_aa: CASSSGLLKPREQYF

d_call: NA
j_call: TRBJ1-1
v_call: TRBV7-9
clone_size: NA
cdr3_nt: TGTGCCAGCAGCTTATCCCAGGGTAGGGGACTTGAAGCTTTCTTT
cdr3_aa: CASSLSQGRGLEAFF

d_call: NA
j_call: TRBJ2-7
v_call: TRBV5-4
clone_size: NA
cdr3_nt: TGTGCCAGCAGCAGGGGTCCCGAGACCTACGAGCAGTACTTC
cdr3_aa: CASSRGPETYEQYF

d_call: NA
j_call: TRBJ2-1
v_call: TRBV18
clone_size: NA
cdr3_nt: TGTGCCAGCTCACCACCCGAGGGAGATGAGCAGTTCTTC
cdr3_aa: CASSPPEGDEQFF

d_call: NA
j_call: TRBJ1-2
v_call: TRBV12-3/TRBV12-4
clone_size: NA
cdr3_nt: TGTGCCAGCAGTTTAGCGCTGGGGGGTGGCTACACCTTC
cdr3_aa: CASSLALGGGYTF

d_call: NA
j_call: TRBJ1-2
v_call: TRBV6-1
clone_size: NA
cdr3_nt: TGTGCCAGCAGTGAAGGGAGGGTCCTGACCTATGGCTACACCTTC
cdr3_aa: CASSEGRVLTYGYTF

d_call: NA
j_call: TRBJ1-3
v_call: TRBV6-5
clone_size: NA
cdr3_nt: TGTGCCAGCAGTTACCGCTCTGGAAACACCATATATTTT
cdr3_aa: CASSYRSGNTIYF

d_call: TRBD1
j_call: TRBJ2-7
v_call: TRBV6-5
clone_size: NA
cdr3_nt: TGTGCCAGCAGTTACTCGAGGACAGGGAGGACCTACGAGCAGTACTTC
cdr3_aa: CASSYSRTGRTYEQYF

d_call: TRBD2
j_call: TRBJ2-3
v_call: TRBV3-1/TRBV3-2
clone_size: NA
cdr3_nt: TGTGCCAGCAGCCTCAGACTAGCGGGAGGGGGCACAGATACGCAGTATTTT
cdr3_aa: CASSLRLAGGGTDTQYF

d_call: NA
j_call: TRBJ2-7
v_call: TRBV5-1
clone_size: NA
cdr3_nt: TGCGCCAGCAGCTCCCAAGTACTAAACGAGGAGCAGTACTTC
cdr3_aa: CASSSQVLNEEQYF

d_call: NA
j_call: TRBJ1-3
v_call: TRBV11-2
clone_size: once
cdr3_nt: TGTGCCAGCAGGCTCCGGGTTGGAAACACCATATATTTT
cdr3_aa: CASRLRVGNTIYF

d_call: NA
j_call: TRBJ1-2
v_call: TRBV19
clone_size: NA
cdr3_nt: TGTGCCAGTAGTACGCCCGCCGGGATAGGGAACGGCTACACCTTC
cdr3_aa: CASSTPAGIGNGYTF

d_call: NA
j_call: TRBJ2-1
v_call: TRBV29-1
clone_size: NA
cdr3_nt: TGCAGCGTTGAAACTGAGAACTCCTACAATGAGCAGTTCTTC
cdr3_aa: CSVETENSYNEQFF

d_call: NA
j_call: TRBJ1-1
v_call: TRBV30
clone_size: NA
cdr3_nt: TGTGCCTGGAGTGGAGATATGAACACTGAAGCTTTCTTT
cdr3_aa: CAWSGDMNTEAFF

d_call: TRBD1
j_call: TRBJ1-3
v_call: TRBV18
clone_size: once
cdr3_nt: TGTGCCAGCTCACTTTACGACAGGGGGCTTGGAAACACCATATATTTT
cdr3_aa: CASSLYDRGLGNTIYF

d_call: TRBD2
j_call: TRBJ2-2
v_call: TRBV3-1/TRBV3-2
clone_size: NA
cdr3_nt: TGTGCCAGCAGCCCCACTCCGGGACTAGCGGGAAACCCCGGGGAGCTGTTTTTT
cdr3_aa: CASSPTPGLAGNPGELFF

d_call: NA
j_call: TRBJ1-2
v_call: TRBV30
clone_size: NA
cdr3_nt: TGTGCCTGGAGTGTACACAGGTTACAGGTGCAATATGGCTACACCTTC
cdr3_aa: CAWSVHRLQVQYGYTF

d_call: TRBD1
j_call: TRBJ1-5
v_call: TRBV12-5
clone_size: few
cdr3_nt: TGTGCTAGTGGTCCGGGACAGGGTAATCAGCCCCAGCATTTT
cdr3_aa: CASGPGQGNQPQHF

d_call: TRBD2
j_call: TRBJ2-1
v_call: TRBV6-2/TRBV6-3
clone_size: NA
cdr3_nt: TGTGCCAGCAGTGCTAGCGGGAGTCAAAATGAGCAGTTCTTC
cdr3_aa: CASSASGSQNEQFF

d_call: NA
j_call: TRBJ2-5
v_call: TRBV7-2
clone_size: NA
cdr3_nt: TGTGCCAGCAGCTTTTGGGTCAGCGGGGAGACCCAGTACTTC
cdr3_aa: CASSFWVSGETQYF

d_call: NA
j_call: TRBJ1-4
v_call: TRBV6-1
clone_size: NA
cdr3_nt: TGTGCCAGCAGTGAAGCGAGAGGCAGGGTGGGAAAACTGTTTTTT
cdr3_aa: CASSEARGRVGKLFF

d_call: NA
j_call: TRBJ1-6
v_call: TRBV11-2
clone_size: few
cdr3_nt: TGTGCCAGCAGGAGGGAAGTATCTTTCAATTCACCCCTCCACTTT
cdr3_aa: CASRREVSFNSPLHF

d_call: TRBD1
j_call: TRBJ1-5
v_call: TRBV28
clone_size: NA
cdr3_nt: TGTGCCAGCAGAAGACAGGGGGTAGGGCCCCAGCATTTT
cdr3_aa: CASRRQGVGPQHF

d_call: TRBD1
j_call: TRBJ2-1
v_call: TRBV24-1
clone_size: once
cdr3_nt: TGTGCCACCAGTGAGACAGGGGGTAACAATGAGCAGTTCTTC
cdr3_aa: CATSETGGNNEQFF

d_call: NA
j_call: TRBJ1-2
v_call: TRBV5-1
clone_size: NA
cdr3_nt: TGCGCCAGCAGCTTGGCACCAGGGGCGTTGTATGGCTACACCTTC
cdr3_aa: CASSLAPGALYGYTF

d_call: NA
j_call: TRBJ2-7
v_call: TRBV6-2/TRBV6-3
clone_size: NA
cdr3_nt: TGTGCCAGCAGTTACTCATTGGGCAGGTATAACGACGAGCAGTACTTC
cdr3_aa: CASSYSLGRYNDEQYF

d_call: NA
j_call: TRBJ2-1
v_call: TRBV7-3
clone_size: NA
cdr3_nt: TGTGCCAGCAGCTTAAGACTAGGGCACAATGAGCAGTTCTTC
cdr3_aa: CASSLRLGHNEQFF

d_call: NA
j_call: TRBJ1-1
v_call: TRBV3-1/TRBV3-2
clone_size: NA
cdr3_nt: TGTGCCAGCAGCCGCCCGGGAGTCGGCACTGAAGCTTTCTTT
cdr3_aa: CASSRPGVGTEAFF

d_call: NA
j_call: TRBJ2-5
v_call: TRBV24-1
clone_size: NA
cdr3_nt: TGTGCCACCAGTGATACAGGGTGGGAGACCCAGTACTTC
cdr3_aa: CATSDTGWETQYF

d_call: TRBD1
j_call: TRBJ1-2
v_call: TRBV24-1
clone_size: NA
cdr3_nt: TGTGCCACCAATATCCTCCTGGACAGGAACTATGGCTACACCTTC
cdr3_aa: CATNILLDRNYGYTF

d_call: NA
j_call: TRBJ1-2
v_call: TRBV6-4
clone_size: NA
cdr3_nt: TGTGCCAGCAGTGACCCTAGATATGGCTACACCTTC
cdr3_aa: CASSDPRYGYTF

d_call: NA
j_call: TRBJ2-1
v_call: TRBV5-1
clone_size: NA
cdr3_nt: TGCGCCAGCAGCGGAGGCACCGGGACTGGGTACAATGAGCAGTTCTTC
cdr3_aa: CASSGGTGTGYNEQFF

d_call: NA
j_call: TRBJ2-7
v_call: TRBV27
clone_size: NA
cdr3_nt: TGTGCCAGCAGTCCTACCAATACAGGGACCTTGACCTACGAGCAGTACTTC
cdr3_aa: CASSPTNTGTLTYEQYF

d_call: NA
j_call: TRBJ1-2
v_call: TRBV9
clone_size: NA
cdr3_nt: TGTGCCAGCAGCTTAAGACAGTCTAACTATGGCTACACCTTC
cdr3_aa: CASSLRQSNYGYTF

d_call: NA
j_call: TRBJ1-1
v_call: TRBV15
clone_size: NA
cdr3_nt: TGTGCCACCAGCAGAGATCTTGTCTCCCGGAACACTGAAGCTTTCTTT
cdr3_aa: CATSRDLVSRNTEAFF

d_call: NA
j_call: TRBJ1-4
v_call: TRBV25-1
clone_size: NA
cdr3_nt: TGTGCCAGCAGTGCTTTACAGGAGGGGGGGCGGAAACTGTTTTTT
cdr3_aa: CASSALQEGGRKLFF

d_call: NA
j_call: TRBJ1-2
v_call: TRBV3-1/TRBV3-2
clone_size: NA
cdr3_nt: TGTGCCAGCAGCCGTATTGGGACTTGGGACGGCTACACCTTC
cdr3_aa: CASSRIGTWDGYTF

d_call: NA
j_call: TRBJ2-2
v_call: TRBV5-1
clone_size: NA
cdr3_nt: TGCGCCAGCAGCTTGGGGACAGCCGACACCGGGGAGCTGTTTTTT
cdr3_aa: CASSLGTADTGELFF

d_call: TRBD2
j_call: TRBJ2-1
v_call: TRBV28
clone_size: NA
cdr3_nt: TGTGCCAGCACGGGTGGTAGCGGGAGGAATGAGCAGTTCTTC
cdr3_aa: CASTGGSGRNEQFF

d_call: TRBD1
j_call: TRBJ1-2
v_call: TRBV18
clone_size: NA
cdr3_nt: TGTGCCAGCTCACTCGGACAGGGATATGGCTACACCTTC
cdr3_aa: CASSLGQGYGYTF

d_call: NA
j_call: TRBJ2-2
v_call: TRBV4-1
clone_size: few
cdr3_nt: TGCGCCAGCAGCCCGCAGGGCTACACCGGGGAGCTGTTTTTT
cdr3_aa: CASSPQGYTGELFF

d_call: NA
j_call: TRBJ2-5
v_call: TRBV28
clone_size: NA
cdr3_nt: TGTGCCAGCAGACCTTCGACAGCAGTAGAGACCCAGTACTTC
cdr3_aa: CASRPSTAVETQYF

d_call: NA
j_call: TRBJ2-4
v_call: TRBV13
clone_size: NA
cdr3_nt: TGTGCCAGCAGCTTTATGGAGGTGAACATTCAGTACTTC
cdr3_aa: CASSFMEVNIQYF

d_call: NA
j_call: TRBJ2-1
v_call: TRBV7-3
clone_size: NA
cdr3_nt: TGTGCCAGCAGCTTAAGGGCGGGACGGTCCTACAATGAGCAGTTCTTC
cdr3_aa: CASSLRAGRSYNEQFF

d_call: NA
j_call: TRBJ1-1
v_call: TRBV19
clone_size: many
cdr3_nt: TGTGCCAGTAGTATAGCACACCTGAACACTGAAGCTTTCTTT
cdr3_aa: CASSIAHLNTEAFF

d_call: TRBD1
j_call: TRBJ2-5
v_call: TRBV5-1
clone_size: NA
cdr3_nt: TGCGCCAGCAGCCCTCAACCGGGACAGGGAGAAGAGAACCAGTACTTC
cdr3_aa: CASSPQPGQGEENQYF

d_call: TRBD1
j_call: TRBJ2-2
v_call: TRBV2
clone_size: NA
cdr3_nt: TGTGCCAGCAGTGCAGAGAGGGGGCTAACCGGGGAGCTGTTTTTT
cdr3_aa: CASSAERGLTGELFF